These 23 T cell receptor beta chains originate from one sample sequenced in a study of blood T cells in healthy people across ages. Sample-barcoded 5' priming and a J-beta primer mix drove a second PCR of roughly 7 to 11 cycles. TCRdb independently ran MiXCR on the 5' RACE reads; one entry per CDR3 protein. The repertoire has about 1.5 million distinct CDR3 sequences, 40% to 45% of them found once; the top ten carry 4%. The sequenced material came from blood. The receptor set was obtained from a woman between 18 and 29 years old in good health.

The chain carries TRBV6-2 or TRBV6-3 and TRBJ2-2; 7 positions match TRBD1. With V trimmed by 6 bases and J by 3 bases, 7 bases remained unmatched. The CDR3 sequence is 15 residues long. Germline V gene lookup returns CDR1 MNHEY and CDR2 SVGEGT. The CDR3 bases are TGTGCCAGCAGCAGCCGGGACAGACACACCGGGGAGCTGTTTTTT. As protein: CASSSRDRHTGELFF.

The V and J genes are TRBV20-1 and TRBJ2-3, with 9 bases lining up with TRBD1. The length of the CDR3 is 14 residues. V shed 2 bases, J shed 8 bases, and the junction held 8 bases outside the gene matches. From germline, CDR1 is DFQATT and CDR2 SNEGSKA (reference sequence). For the CDR3, the DNA is TGCAGTGCTAGATACCGGGACAGGGAAGGTACGCAGTATTTT. Protein product: CSARYRDREGTQYF.

The chain joins TRBV25-1 to TRBJ1-3; D call uncertain. In germline, CDR1 is MGHDK, CDR2 SYGVNS. The CDR3 contains 13 residues. V was clipped by 7 bases and J by 0 bases, with 7 bases between them. The DNA of the CDR3 is TGTGCCAGCAAGATCAACTCTGGAAACACCATATATTTT. This codes for CASKINSGNTIYF.

V gene TRBV6-1 combines with J gene TRBJ2-6; D is undetermined. With 1 base removed from V and 4 bases from J, the gap between germline ends came to 8 bases. CDR1 is MNHNS, CDR2 SASEGT, per germline. The CDR3 runs to 15 residues. The CDR3, as DNA: TGTGCCAGCAGTGAAGGCCTGATGGGGGCCAACGTCCTGACTTTC. Its protein product is CASSEGLMGANVLTF.

CDR3 in DNA: TGTGCCAGCAGTGGGGGGGGTCGCGGCACCGGGGAGCTGTTTTTT. Translation: CASSGGGRGTGELFF. V gene TRBV25-1 combines with J gene TRBJ2-2; TRBD2 agrees at 7 bases. The trim removed 4 bases at V and 4 bases at J, leaving 6 bases unmatched. The V gene's germline CDR1 is MGHDK and CDR2 SYGVNS. This CDR3 is 15 amino acids long.

In its sample, this clonotype was seen a few times. The V call is TRBV20-1, the J call TRBJ1-2, with 7 nucleotides matching TRBD1. V gave up 5 bases and J gave up 8 bases; unmatched junction bases: 8. CDR1 is DFQATT, CDR2 SNEGSKA, per germline (reference sequence). This CDR3 has 12 amino acids. The CDR3 DNA sequence: TGCAGTGCTTTCCGGGACAGTCGGGGCTACACCTTC. Translation: CSAFRDSRGYTF.

The chain recombines TRBV20-1 with TRBJ2-6; D gene unclear. The CDR3 totals 15 residues. CDR1 and CDR2 (germline): DFQATT, SNEGSKA (reference sequence). Trimming left V 5 bases short and J 1 base short, with 12 bases between. Written as DNA, the CDR3 is TGCAGTGCTGCCCCTATGGGATCTGGGGCCAACGTCCTGACTTTC. Protein product: CSAAPMGSGANVLTF.

This clonotype was counted a few times. The chain couples TRBV5-1 to TRBJ2-1, with 7 positions matching TRBD2. From germline, CDR1 is SGHRS and CDR2 YFSETQ. The CDR3 contains 14 residues. The ends lost 0 bases at V and 7 bases at J; junction bases unmatched: 4. The CDR3 sequence: CASSLDTAGNEQFF. The CDR3 coding sequence is TGCGCCAGCAGCTTGGATACAGCGGGGAATGAGCAGTTCTTC.

This clonotype was observed a handful of times. This chain joins TRBV6-6 and TRBJ2-4; TRBD1 is a possible D gene (5 bases). Looked up from germline, CDR1 is MNHNY and CDR2 is SVGAGI (reference sequence). V was shortened by 5 bases and J by 0 bases, with 17 bases between the two germline ends. This CDR3 contains 17 residues. CDR3 nucleotides: TGTGCCAGCAGTCCTGGGCAGGGCCCCCTAGCCAAAAACATTCAGTACTTC. It specifies CASSPGQGPLAKNIQYF.

V is TRBV7-2 and J is TRBJ2-2; no clear D gene. Germline CDR1 and CDR2: SGHTA and FQGNSA. V lost 5 bases to trimming and J lost 5 bases, with 6 bases between them. The CDR3 is 12 residues long. The CDR3 sequence is CASSTRTGELFF. The CDR3 coding sequence is TGTGCCAGCAGCACACGTACCGGGGAGCTGTTTTTT.

The chain links TRBV6-2 or TRBV6-3 to TRBJ2-4; tentatively, D is TRBD2 (6 bases). The J call may be incorrect, as the DNA end agrees better with TRBJ2-7. CDR3 length: 13 amino acids. Germline CDR1 MNHEY, CDR2 SVGEGT. CDR3 region: CARGRSTHYEQYF. In DNA form, the CDR3 reads TGTGCCAGGGGGAGGAGCACTCACTACGAGCAGTACTTC.

Worth noting for this clonotype: A much bigger clone sits one base away, suggesting this may be a read error. The genes are TRBV10-3 and TRBJ2-1; possibly TRBD1 for D (6 bases). This CDR3 has 14 amino acids. In germline, CDR1 is ENHRY, CDR2 SYGVKD. With 8 bases removed from V and 10 bases from J, the gap between germline ends came to 21 bases. CDR3 nucleotide sequence: TGTGCCATCCGACCGCAGGGGTTCGGCTACGAGCAGTTCTTC. As protein: CAIRPQGFGYEQFF.

This clonotype was counted a few times. J is TRBJ2-7 and V is TRBV4-1; possibly TRBD2 for D (6 bases). V shed 3 bases and J shed 3 bases, with 15 bases lying between them. From germline, CDR1 is MGHRA and CDR2 YSYEKL. The CDR3 consists of 15 residues. CDR3 in DNA: TGCGCCAGCAGCCACGGGCGGGGTATCCGCTACGAGCAGTACTTC. Its protein is CASSHGRGIRYEQYF.

V and J are TRBV20-1 and TRBJ2-5; D remains ambiguous. V was cut by 5 bases and J by 5 bases, with 15 bases left in between. The CDR3 extends over 13 amino acids. Germline CDR1 reads DFQATT; CDR2 reads SNEGSKA (reference sequence). CDR3 nucleotides: TGCAGTGCTTCGACGGTGAAGGTTGAGACCCAGTACTTC. It codes for CSASTVKVETQYF.

A single count supports this clonotype. The J gene is TRBJ1-6, the V gene TRBV9; no firm D call. The CDR3 consists of 15 residues. V dropped 6 bases and J dropped 7 bases, with 17 bases sitting between them. In germline, CDR1 is SGDLS, CDR2 YYNGEE. This CDR3 reads CASTPDVRGNSPLHF. The DNA of the CDR3 is TGTGCCAGCACCCCTGATGTAAGAGGAAATTCACCCCTCCACTTT. Together with reference TRBV9 and TRBJ1-6, the CDR3 gives the full variable domain: DSGVTQTPKHLITATGQRVTLRCSPRSGDLSVYWYQQSLDQGLQFLIQYYNGEERAKGNILERFSAQQFPDLHSELNLSSLELGDSALYFCASTPDVRGNSPLHFGNGTRLTVT.

The rearrangement links TRBV4-3 to TRBJ2-5, with no clear D. This CDR3 contains 13 residues. Trimming stripped 0 bases from V and 5 bases from J, with 7 bases between. Germline V CDR1 and CDR2: LGHNA, YSLEER. Here the CDR3 DNA reads TGCGCCAGCAGCCAAGAAAGGGCGGAGACCCAGTACTTC. It translates to CASSQERAETQYF.

In regard to this clonotype: One end of the junction fails to match germline, which may point to a read error. In DNA, the CDR3 is TGTGCCAGCAGGCCAGACACGACAGGTACGCAGTATTTT. Its protein is CASRPDTTGTQYF. This chain connects TRBV12-3 or TRBV12-4 to TRBJ2-3; possibly TRBD1 for D (6 bases). There are 13 residues in the CDR3.

The chain has TRBV30 and TRBJ2-1; tentative D call: TRBD1 (5 bases). The CDR3 has 13 residues. V lost 3 bases to trimming and J lost 4 bases, with 10 bases between them. In germline, CDR1 is GTSNPN, CDR2 SVGIG (reference sequence). This CDR3 is CAWSANRYNEQFF. The CDR3 coding sequence is TGTGCCTGGAGCGCCAACAGGTACAATGAGCAGTTCTTC.

The V gene is TRBV7-2, the J gene TRBJ2-1; D is possibly TRBD2 (6 bases). The J call is in doubt because the DNA end fits TRBJ2-7 better. The germline gives CDR1 SGHTA, CDR2 FQGNSA. The CDR3 has 15 residues. CDR3 amino acids: CASSFSGPTYNEQYF. In nucleotides, the CDR3 is TGTGCCAGCAGCTTTAGCGGACCGACCTACAATGAGCAGTACTTC.

The V and J genes are TRBV6-1 and TRBJ2-3; D remains unclear. The V gene lost 2 bases and the J gene lost 5 bases, with 5 bases spanning the gap. Germline-derived CDR1 and CDR2 are MNHNS and SASEGT. This CDR3 has 12 residues. The CDR3 sequence is CASSERKDTQYF. The CDR3 bases are TGTGCCAGCAGTGAAAGGAAAGATACGCAGTATTTT.

This clonotype showed up just a few times. This chain links TRBV12-3 or TRBV12-4 with TRBJ2-1; TRBD1 might be the D (6 bases). The CDR3 has 14 residues. Trimming took off 6 bases at V and 8 bases at J, with 17 bases between the two ends. The CDR3 DNA follows: TGTGCCAGCAGCATTGGGCAGGGGTACGATGAGCAGTTCTTC. Its translation is CASSIGQGYDEQFF.

The CDR3 DNA reads as TGCAGTGCTTCGGGACTATCCCCCGGGGAGCTGTTTTTT. It yields the protein CSASGLSPGELFF. V usage is TRBV20-1 and J usage is TRBJ2-2; 7 bases match TRBD2. Germline trimming cut 5 bases from V and 6 bases from J; bases unmatched to any gene: 6. The V gene's germline CDR1 is DFQATT and CDR2 SNEGSKA (reference sequence). The CDR3 extends over 13 amino acids.

This clonotype was detected a few times. The chain links TRBV9 to TRBJ2-1, with 9 bases aligning to TRBD1. Looked up from germline, CDR1 is SGDLS and CDR2 is YYNGEE. J lost 4 bases, V lost 4 bases, and 3 bases had no gene match. CDR3 length equals 14 residues. CDR3 coding DNA: TGTGCCAGCAGCCGGACAGGGGTATACAATGAGCAGTTCTTC. As protein: CASSRTGVYNEQFF.